This T cell receptor beta chain emerged from a study of CD8 T cells in ankylosing spondylitis. Overall study results and limits: Ankylosing spondylitis blood appeared to be characterized by a TCR beta motif of eight or nine highly homologous variants. Reports of some motif variants in reactive arthritis synovial fluid and blood predate this one. Clones linked to disease were reported to show significant enrichment in matched ankylosing spondylitis synovial fluid.

Concerning this clonotype itself: What it recognizes is unknown.

Via MiXCR, TCRdb re-called the 5' RACE reads, giving one row per CDR3 protein. In the table there are about 800,000 distinct CDR3 sequences, 10% to 15% of which are singletons. The germline V gene has CDR1 SQVTM and CDR2 ANQGSEA. Between the trimmed V and J ends, which lost 4 bases and 0 bases, there was a span of 10 bases. The CDR3 consists of 14 residues. The receptor comes from a male donor with ankylosing spondylitis. The sequenced sample was blood, either unsorted or a sorted T cell fraction (not recorded which). The chain recombines TRBV29-1 with TRBJ2-1; no clear D gene. For the CDR3, the DNA is TGCAGCGTTGTGGGTCTTATCTCCTACAATGAGCAGTTCTTC. This encodes CSVVGLISYNEQFF.